The sequence of this T cell receptor beta chain was determined in a study of cytotoxic CD8 clonotypes in ibrutinib-treated CLL. Study conclusions and caveats: Collection times varied between progressing and sustained-remission patients.

Concerning this clone: Antigen specificity is unknown.

This CDR3 spans 13 amino acids. Germline V gene lookup returns CDR1 SGHAT and CDR2 FQNNGV. Trimming left V 3 bases short and J 3 bases short, with 8 bases between. PBMCs that had been cryopreserved were the source of 1.5 to 2 micrograms of genomic DNA for TCR beta libraries. Profiled with immunoSEQ multiplex PCR; TCRdb holds only in-frame clones, not every one. The sample carries over 200,000 clones, just under 80% recorded once. The material was PBMCs, obtained after 12 months of ibrutinib treatment. The rearrangement links TRBV11-2 to TRBJ1-1, with TRBD1 as a possible D gene (5 bases). This receptor was taken from a human donor with chronic lymphocytic leukemia. The chain's CDR3 is CASSFQGDTEAFF. The CDR3 nucleotides read TGTGCCAGCAGCTTCCAGGGTGACACTGAAGCTTTCTTT.